The rows below give T cell receptor beta chains drawn from one sample of a study of CXCR4 blockade with PD-1 therapy in pancreatic cancer. Using immunoSEQ multiplex PCR, the repertoire was profiled, and TCRdb retains in-frame clones only, with some absent. The sample carries roughly 15,000 clones, around three quarters recorded once. The sample was tumor tissue. The receptor set was obtained from a human donor with pancreatic ductal adenocarcinoma. CDR3s include the opening cysteine and the closing phenylalanine or tryptophan. D genes are given only for firm matches. Where a row states a size, it is once, few, many or the class of an expanded clone; other rows omit it.

>TRBV19|NA|TRBJ2-3|NA
CASTRSGGGTDTQYF
TGTGCCAGTACCCGGAGCGGAGGGGGGACAGATACGCAGTATTTT
>TRBV18|NA|TRBJ2-1|NA
CASSPGTGYNEQFF
TGTGCCAGCTCACCAGGGACTGGGTACAATGAGCAGTTCTTC
>TRBV6-9|TRBD1|TRBJ2-1|NA
CASSDPGTGFGNEQFF
TGTGCCAGCAGCGATCCCGGGACAGGATTCGGCAATGAGCAGTTCTTC
>TRBV28|TRBD2|TRBJ2-7|few
CASSRYLAGSSYEQYF
TGTGCCAGCAGTCGATATCTAGCGGGAAGCTCCTACGAGCAGTACTTC
>TRBV18|TRBD1|TRBJ1-6|NA
CASSQGQGVNSPLHF
TGTGCCAGCTCACAGGGACAGGGTGTTAATTCACCCCTCCACTTT
>TRBV28|NA|TRBJ2-1|once
CASSKPGNLGNEQFF
TGTGCCAGCAGCAAACCCGGGAATCTGGGGAATGAGCAGTTCTTC
>TRBV28|NA|TRBJ2-7|once
CASRGDQRYEQYF
TGTGCCAGCAGGGGGGACCAAAGATACGAGCAGTACTTC
>TRBV6-8|NA|TRBJ1-6|NA
CASSTTVYNSPLHF
TGTGCCAGCAGCACGACAGTCTATAATTCACCCCTCCACTTT
>TRBV27|TRBD2|TRBJ2-1|NA
CASSAWTSHEQFF
TGTGCCAGCAGTGCCTGGACTAGCCATGAGCAGTTCTTC
>TRBV19|NA|TRBJ1-5|NA
CASSIRGVNQPQHF
TGTGCCAGTAGTATACGAGGGGTCAATCAGCCCCAGCATTTT
>TRBV5-1|TRBD2|TRBJ2-7|NA
CASSPLGAGGTYEQYF
TGCGCCAGCAGCCCACTGGGGGCGGGAGGAACCTACGAGCAGTACTTC
>TRBV14|TRBD1|TRBJ2-5|few
CASSPGQGETQYF
TGTGCCAGCAGTCCAGGACAGGGTGAGACCCAGTACTTC
>TRBV6-8|TRBD1|TRBJ1-5|NA
CASSYSGQGAQPQHF
TGTGCCAGCAGTTACTCGGGACAGGGGGCTCAGCCCCAGCATTTT
>TRBV18|NA|TRBJ2-7|once
CASPLLDRVECGTSLWF
TGTGCCAGCCCGCTCTTGGACAGGGTAGAATGCGGGACTAGCCTCTGGTTC
>TRBV28|NA|TRBJ1-2|NA
CANSFFPGLYGYTF
TGTGCCAACAGTTTTTTCCCCGGCCTTTATGGCTACACCTTC
>TRBV19|TRBD1|TRBJ1-1|NA
CASSPDRGTEAFF
TGTGCCAGTAGTCCCGACAGGGGGACTGAAGCTTTCTTT
>TRBV29-1|TRBD1|TRBJ2-6|NA
CSVDRGSGANVLTF
TGCAGCGTAGACAGGGGATCTGGGGCCAACGTCCTGACTTTC
>TRBV15|NA|TRBJ2-7|NA
CATSRDLDLAYEQYF
TGTGCCACCAGCAGAGATCTGGACCTGGCCTACGAGCAGTACTTC
>TRBV14|NA|TRBJ1-2|NA
CASSQAQTSPRDGYTF
TGTGCCAGCAGCCAAGCCCAAACCTCCCCGCGGGATGGCTACACCTTC
>TRBV19|TRBD1|TRBJ1-3|NA
CASSRTGRYSGNTIYF
TGTGCCAGTAGTCGGACAGGTCGTTACTCTGGAAACACCATATATTTT
>TRBV30|NA|TRBJ1-3|NA
CAWSEDGGFSSGNTIYF
TGTGCCTGGAGTGAGGATGGGGGTTTCTCCTCTGGAAACACCATATATTTT
>TRBV6-7|TRBD2|TRBJ2-3|NA
CASSEAPSGTSTDTQYF
TGTGCCAGCAGTGAAGCCCCTAGCGGGACTAGCACAGATACGCAGTATTTT
>TRBV11-3|NA|TRBJ2-1|NA
CASSYRGGGHQQNEQFF
TGTGCCAGCAGCTATAGAGGTGGGGGGCATCAGCAGAATGAGCAGTTCTTC
>TRBV15|NA|TRBJ2-2|NA
CATSRDSFSANTGELFF
TGTGCCACCAGCAGAGACTCGTTCAGCGCGAACACCGGGGAGCTGTTTTTT
>TRBV30|NA|TRBJ1-4|NA
CAWTGGRANEKLFF
TGTGCCTGGACTGGGGGGAGGGCTAATGAAAAACTGTTTTTT
>TRBV19|NA|TRBJ1-3|NA
CASSIDPGFSGNTIYF
TGTGCCAGTAGTATAGATCCGGGGTTCTCTGGAAACACCATATATTTT
>TRBV19|NA|TRBJ2-1|NA
CASSIENPYNEQFF
TGTGCCAGTAGTATAGAGAACCCCTACAATGAGCAGTTCTTC
>TRBV15|NA|TRBJ1-2|NA
CATSRDLHLYGYTF
TGTGCCACCAGCAGAGATTTACACCTTTATGGCTACACCTTC
>TRBV7-1|NA|TRBJ1-1|few
CASSYAVNTEAFF
TGTGCCAGCAGCTACGCAGTGAACACTGAAGCTTTCTTT
>TRBV29-1|TRBD1|TRBJ1-2|NA
CSVEARDRINHGYTF
TGCAGCGTTGAAGCCCGGGACAGAATAAACCATGGCTACACCTTC
>TRBV28|TRBD1|TRBJ2-7|NA
CASTERGREQYF
TGTGCCAGCACCGAAAGGGGGCGCGAGCAGTACTTC
>TRBV18|NA|TRBJ2-7|NA
CASSSPLRASYEQYF
TGTGCCAGCTCATCACCCCTCCGGGCATCCTACGAGCAGTACTTC
>TRBV14|NA|TRBJ2-7|NA
CASSQWGYEQYF
TGTGCCAGCAGCCAATGGGGTTATGAGCAGTACTTC
>TRBV6-8|NA|TRBJ2-3|NA
CASSQGSATQYF
TGTGCCAGCAGCCAGGGGTCGGCTACGCAGTATTTT
>TRBV6-8|TRBD2|TRBJ2-3|NA
CASSDLAGMDTQYF
TGTGCCAGCAGTGATCTAGCGGGAATGGATACGCAGTATTTT
>TRBV14|NA|TRBJ2-5|NA
CASSQDGRPQETQYF
TGTGCCAGCAGCCAAGATGGGCGCCCCCAAGAGACCCAGTACTTC
>TRBV2|NA|TRBJ2-3|NA
CASSDGTYTDTQYF
TGTGCCAGCAGTGACGGGACTTACACAGATACGCAGTATTTT
>TRBV2|NA|TRBJ1-4|NA
CASSPQAGADEKLFF
TGTGCCAGCAGTCCCCAGGCAGGGGCCGACGAAAAACTGTTTTTT
>TRBV4-1|NA|TRBJ2-7|few
CASSQDPAGQIEQYF
TGCGCCAGCAGCCAAGATCCAGCGGGACAAATCGAGCAGTACTTC
>TRBV9|TRBD2|TRBJ2-3|NA
CASSEFIAGAVDTQYF
TGTGCCAGCAGTGAATTCATAGCGGGAGCGGTAGATACGCAGTATTTT
>TRBV29-1|TRBD1|TRBJ1-1|NA
CSVEQGDTEAFF
TGCAGCGTTGAACAGGGGGACACTGAAGCTTTCTTT
>TRBV2|NA|TRBJ1-6|NA
CASSELGPKANSPLHF
TGTGCCAGCAGTGAACTGGGGCCCAAAGCGAATTCACCCCTCCACTTT
>TRBV19|NA|TRBJ1-1|NA
CASRGNMNTEAFF
TGTGCCAGTAGAGGGAATATGAACACTGAAGCTTTCTTT
>TRBV15|NA|TRBJ2-1|few
CATALPGVWRNEQFF
TGTGCCACCGCACTCCCGGGGGTCTGGAGGAATGAGCAGTTCTTC
>TRBV19|TRBD1|TRBJ1-4|NA
CASSYLGTGYEKLFF
TGTGCCAGTAGCTACCTTGGGACAGGGTATGAAAAACTGTTTTTT
>TRBV15|TRBD1|TRBJ1-4|NA
CATSRDPMTGPTNEKLFF
TGTGCCACCAGCAGAGATCCGATGACAGGGCCCACTAATGAAAAACTGTTTTTT
>TRBV11-3|NA|TRBJ2-3|NA
CASSLYLLTDTQYF
TGTGCCAGCAGCTTATATCTTCTGACAGATACGCAGTATTTT
>TRBV14|TRBD2|TRBJ2-1|NA
CASSQGLAPYNEQFF
TGTGCCAGCAGCCAGGGACTAGCGCCATACAATGAGCAGTTCTTC
>TRBV6-8|TRBD2|TRBJ2-1|NA
CASSFSWRTRSYNEQFF
TGTGCCAGCAGTTTTTCCTGGAGGACTAGGTCCTACAATGAGCAGTTCTTC
>TRBV19|NA|TRBJ1-3|NA
CASSGGFSGNTIYF
TGTGCCAGTAGTGGGGGATTCTCTGGAAACACCATATATTTT
>TRBV5-1|TRBD2|TRBJ2-1|NA
CASSLSSGIGNEQFF
TGCGCCAGCAGCTTGAGTAGCGGGATTGGCAATGAGCAGTTCTTC
>TRBV19|TRBD2|TRBJ2-1|NA
CASSLSSGRAHEQFF
TGTGCCAGTAGCCTTAGTAGCGGGAGGGCGCATGAGCAGTTCTTC
>TRBV14|NA|TRBJ1-4|NA
CASSLSGGGEKLFF
TGTGCCAGCAGCCTCAGCGGGGGGGGCGAAAAACTGTTTTTT
>TRBV19|NA|TRBJ1-4|NA
CASNRDDEKLFF
TGTGCCAGTAACAGGGATGATGAAAAACTGTTTTTT
>TRBV5-1|NA|TRBJ1-6|NA
CASSFEQAANSPLHF
TGCGCCAGCAGCTTTGAACAGGCCGCTAATTCACCCCTCCACTTT